This TCR beta chain was documented in a study of T cells in Graves' hyperthyroidism and ophthalmopathy (dated by TCRdb to between 2019 and 2020). At the level of the whole study: Peripheral blood samples were taken at initial diagnosis, before any treatment was given. Once sampling was done, hyperthyroidism patients were given methimazole at a starting dose of 30 mg daily, whereas ophthalmopathy patients were given high-dose intravenous methylprednisolone. For training and testing, the 100 or so patients in the discovery cohort were randomly divided in a 7:3 ratio. The paper describes TCR Vbeta CDR3 sequencing of 140 or so peripheral blood samples, made up of under 50 ophthalmopathy patients, 70 to 75 hyperthyroidism patients and 17 progressor patients. An independent validation cohort of around 19 hyperthyroidism patients and over 15 patients who later progressed to ophthalmopathy tested prospective prediction of ophthalmopathy. In roughly six Graves' hyperthyroidism patients, the study also compared T-cell repertoires from thyroid tissue with T-cell repertoires from blood. To identify TCR V-J signatures that set the groups apart, the researchers used a discovery cohort of 90 to 100 patients, made up of around 42 with Graves' ophthalmopathy and 57 with stable Graves' hyperthyroidism.

The TCR beta CDR3 regions were amplified from the RNA transcripts. The first round of RT-PCR for the TCR CDR3 was performed with the HTBI primer set and the Qiagen OneStep RT-PCR kit. Libraries were constructed in a second round of multiplex PCR, after which size selection and purification were carried out. The libraries were sequenced on an Illumina HiSeq2000 using paired-end 100 bp reads. The original pipeline was this. Raw data were processed with SOAPnuke, discarding reads with adapters, uncalled bases, mean Phred below 15, or no exact constant-primer or identifier match. COPE v1.2.5 was used to merge high-quality paired reads, and clonotypes were defined as unique nucleotide sequences. MiTCR v1.1 was used to align the clonotypes against IMGT TRBV, TRBD and TRBJ reference segments. Only V-J combinations with frequency above 0.0001, covering about 99% of repertoires, were analysed. A TCS score was defined as the ratio between F50 (clonal expansion) and ExV (chaos), using BLOSUM62-based TCRdist between CDR3 peptides within each V-J. Welch's t-statistics and random forest reduced fewer than 600 V-J features to 13, which were used in a naive Bayes classifier (R e1071). TCRdb itself trimmed the public reads at Q25 with fastp, ran MiXCR and retained productive beta chains. Every distinct CDR3 protein forms one entry, paired with its most common genes and DNA. The V and J calls and clone size are TCRdb's, not the authors'. This sample gives under 350,000 distinct CDR3 sequences in total; roughly an eighth of them show up just once. 7% to 9% of the sample goes to the ten largest clones.

Overall study outcomes, separate from this receptor: A 13 V-J signature model separated ophthalmopathy from stable hyperthyroidism, with nearly 90% sensitivity and about 81% specificity in cross-validation and 80%/75% in testing. Blood samples also contained most of the expanded thyroid clonotypes (frequency above 0.001), which suggests that blood repertoires may reflect thyroid immune responses. During validation, the model predicted progression to ophthalmopathy a median of about 6.5 months ahead of onset, with 60% to 71% sensitivity and 72.22% specificity. Sample size was not statistically predetermined, and blinding of investigators to group allocation was not performed.

Graves' hyperthyroidism was defined as stable when no progression to ophthalmopathy occurred over 18 months of follow-up. Hyperthyroidism patients were aged 18 to 65 years and newly diagnosed, with disease duration of less than 2 months. Patients with uncontrolled infections, other autoimmune diseases, pregnancy or lactation were excluded. Diagnoses were established on the basis of clinical symptoms, serum thyroxine and TRAb, thyroid ultrasound, and orbital computed tomography. PBMCs were separated from 10 ml of fresh peripheral blood using Ficoll-Paque density gradient centrifugation. Trizol reagent was used to extract total RNA, and RNA quality was then checked on an Agilent 2100 Bioanalyzer. This clonotype was recorded many times. Its antigen is still unknown. Per-nucleotide qualities are absent, and no much larger clonotype sits a single base away. Trimming leaves V shorter by 4 bases and J shorter by 1 base, with the junction holding 8 bases beyond the gene matches. From the germline V gene (reference sequence), CDR1 is PRHDT and CDR2 is FYEKMQ. The CDR3 runs 17 residues from the cysteine to the phenylalanine. Of all the DNA, just the CDR3 is kept, 51 bases in frame from base 1.

This chain is built from TRBV13 and TRBJ2-3; 10 of the junction bases match TRBD2. What was sequenced was blood. The receptor was isolated from a woman in her thirties or forties with Graves' hyperthyroidism. The CDR3 reads CASSSTLAGEGTDTQYF. The DNA reads as follows: TGTGCCAGCAGCTCCACCCTAGCGGGAGAGGGCACAGATACGCAGTATTTT.